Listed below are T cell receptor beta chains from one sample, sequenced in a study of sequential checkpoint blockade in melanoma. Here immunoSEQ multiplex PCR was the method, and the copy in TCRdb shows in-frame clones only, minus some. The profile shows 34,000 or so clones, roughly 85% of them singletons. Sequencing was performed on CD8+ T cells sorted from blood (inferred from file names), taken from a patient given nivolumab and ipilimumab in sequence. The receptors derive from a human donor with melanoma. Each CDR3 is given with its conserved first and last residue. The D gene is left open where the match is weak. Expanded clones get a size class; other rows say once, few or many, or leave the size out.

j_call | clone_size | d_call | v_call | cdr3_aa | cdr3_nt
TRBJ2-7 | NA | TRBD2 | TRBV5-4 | CASSLVAGGLRSYEQYF | TGTGCCAGCAGCTTGGTGGCGGGGGGGCTTCGATCCTACGAGCAGTACTTC
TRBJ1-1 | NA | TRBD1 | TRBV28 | CASSFPPGGYTEAFF | TGTGCCAGCAGTTTTCCCCCAGGGGGGTACACTGAAGCTTTCTTT
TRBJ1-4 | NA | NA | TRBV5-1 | CASSLGSYGFAGNEKLFF | TGCGCCAGCAGCTTGGGGTCCTATGGGTTTGCGGGGAATGAAAAACTGTTTTTT
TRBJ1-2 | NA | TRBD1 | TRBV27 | CASSFQGARYGYTF | TGTGCCAGCAGTTTTCAGGGGGCGCGTTATGGCTACACCTTC
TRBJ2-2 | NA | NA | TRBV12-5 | CASARTERYSANTGELFF | TGTGCTAGTGCCCGGACAGAGAGATACTCCGCGAACACCGGGGAGCTGTTTTTT
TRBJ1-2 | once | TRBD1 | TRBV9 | CASSVATSGRGHGYTF | TGTGCCAGCAGCGTAGCTACGAGCGGGAGGGGGCACGGCTACACCTTC
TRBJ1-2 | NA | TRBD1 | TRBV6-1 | CASRFLGQGNYGYTF | TGTGCCAGCAGATTCCTTGGACAGGGTAACTATGGCTACACCTTC
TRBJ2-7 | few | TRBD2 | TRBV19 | CASSATSEASYEQYF | TGTGCCAGTAGCGCCACTAGCGAGGCGTCCTACGAGCAGTACTTC
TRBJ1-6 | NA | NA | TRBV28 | CASSLDQGPPLHF | TGTGCCAGCAGTTTAGATCAGGGTCCCCCCCTCCACTTT
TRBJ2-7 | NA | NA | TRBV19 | CASSSPGTYEQYF | TGTGCCAGTAGTTCCCCCGGGACTTACGAGCAGTACTTC
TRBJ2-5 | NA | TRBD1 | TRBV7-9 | CASSRTGYGETQYF | TGTGCCAGCAGCCGGACAGGGTACGGAGAGACCCAGTACTTC
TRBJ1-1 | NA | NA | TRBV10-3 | CAMRQDSYIAEAFF | TGTGCCATGCGCCAGGACAGCTATATCGCTGAAGCTTTCTTT
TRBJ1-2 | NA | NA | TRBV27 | CASSLIPDYGYTF | TGTGCCAGCAGTTTAATACCAGACTATGGCTACACCTTC
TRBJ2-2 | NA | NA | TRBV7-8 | CASDWEDTGELFF | TGTGCCAGCGATTGGGAGGACACCGGGGAGCTGTTTTTT
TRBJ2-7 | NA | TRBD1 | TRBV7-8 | CASSFRTGTYWYEQYF | TGTGCCAGCAGCTTCCGGACAGGGACGTATTGGTACGAGCAGTACTTC
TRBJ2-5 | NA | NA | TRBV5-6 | CASSLAAGRKTQYF | TGTGCCAGCAGCTTGGCGGCAGGGAGGAAGACCCAGTACTTC
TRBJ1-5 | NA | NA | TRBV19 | CASSIRYSNQPQHF | TGTGCCAGTAGTATCAGATATAGCAATCAGCCCCAGCATTTT
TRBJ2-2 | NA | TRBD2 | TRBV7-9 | CASSLPGGRSGELFF | TGTGCCAGCAGTCTACCGGGGGGGCGATCCGGGGAGCTGTTTTTT
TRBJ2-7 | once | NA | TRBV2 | CATRYRETYEQYF | TGTGCCACCCGTTACAGGGAAACCTACGAGCAGTACTTC
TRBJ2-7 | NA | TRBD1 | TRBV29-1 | CSVDTGGGYEQYF | TGCAGCGTTGATACAGGGGGCGGCTACGAGCAGTACTTC
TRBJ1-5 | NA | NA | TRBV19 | CASSHDSAFNQPQHF | TGTGCCAGTAGCCACGACAGCGCTTTCAATCAGCCCCAGCATTTT
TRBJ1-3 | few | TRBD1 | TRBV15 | CATSRDPGTGSNTIYF | TGTGCCACCAGCAGAGATCCCGGGACAGGGTCCAACACCATATATTTT
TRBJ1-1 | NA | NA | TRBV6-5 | CASSYGGGITEAFF | TGTGCCAGCAGTTATGGGGGAGGAATTACTGAAGCTTTCTTT
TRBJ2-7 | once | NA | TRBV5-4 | CASSLWSQSYEQYF | TGTGCCAGCAGCTTGTGGTCCCAGTCCTACGAGCAGTACTTC
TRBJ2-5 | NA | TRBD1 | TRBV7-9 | CASSPQQGQIQETQYF | TGTGCCAGCAGCCCGCAACAGGGGCAGATTCAAGAGACCCAGTACTTC